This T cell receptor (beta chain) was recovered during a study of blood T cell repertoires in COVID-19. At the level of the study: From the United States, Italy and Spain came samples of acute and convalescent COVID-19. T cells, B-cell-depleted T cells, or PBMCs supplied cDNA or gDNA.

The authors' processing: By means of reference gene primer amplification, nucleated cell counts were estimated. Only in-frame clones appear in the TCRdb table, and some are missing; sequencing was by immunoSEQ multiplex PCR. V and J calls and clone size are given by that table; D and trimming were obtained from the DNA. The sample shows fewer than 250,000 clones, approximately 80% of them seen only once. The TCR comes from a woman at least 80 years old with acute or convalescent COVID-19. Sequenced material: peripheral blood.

The CDR3 nucleotides read TGTGCCAGCAGCGGCAGGGGTTCTAACTATGGCTACACCTTC. Translated: CASSGRGSNYGYTF. The V and J genes are TRBV2 and TRBJ1-2; tentative D call: TRBD1 (6 bases). Between the trimmed V and J ends, which lost 6 bases and 0 bases, there was a span of 11 bases. The CDR3 runs to 14 residues. Germline CDR1 SNHLY, CDR2 FYNNEI.